These 28 T cell receptor beta chains share one sample of origin, sequenced in a study of blood T cell repertoires in COVID-19 (dated by TCRdb to about 2020). The library came from the immunoSEQ multiplex PCR assay. TCRdb stores this immuneACCESS table with in-frame sequences only. Part of the clones is absent; in the studies checked, under half of the shortfall reflects unresolved V genes, and no reason is known for the rest. This sample comprises 250,000 to 350,000 clones, about 84% of them detected only once. Around 1.5% of the sample rests with the top ten. Sequenced sample: peripheral blood. These TCRs come from a woman aged 50 to 60 with acute or convalescent COVID-19.

This clone was seen more than once but under ten times. The V and J genes are TRBV13 and TRBJ1-2; 9 bases match TRBD1. Germline CDR1 is PRHDT and CDR2 is FYEKMQ (reference sequence). The CDR3 length is 16 residues. With 1 base clipped from V and 8 bases from J, the junction kept 11 bases outside the gene matches. The CDR3 DNA follows: TGTGCCAGCAGCTTAGCTGCGACAGGGGGTCGTCAAGGCTACACCTTC. Residues: CASSLAATGGRQGYTF.

This clone was observed many times. The chain joins TRBV2 to TRBJ1-4; D remains unclear. Germline loops: CDR1 SNHLY, CDR2 FYNNEI. The CDR3 extends over 14 amino acids. V lost 2 bases to trimming and J lost 6 bases, with 10 bases between them. The CDR3 here is CASSESWEDEKLFF. DNA for the CDR3: TGTGCCAGCAGTGAAAGCTGGGAGGATGAAAAACTGTTTTTT. Using reference TRBV2 and TRBJ1-4 for the parts outside the CDR3, the full variable domain is EPEVTQTPSHQVTQMGQEVILRCVPISNHLYFYWYRQILGQKVEFLVSFYNNEISEKSEIFDDQFSVERPDGSNFTLKIRSTKLEDSAMYFCASSESWEDEKLFFGSGTQLSVL.

This rearrangement joins TRBV28 to TRBJ1-2, with TRBD1 matching over 9 bases. The CDR3 runs 15 residues. The germline V gene encodes CDR1 MDHEN and CDR2 SYDVKM. V was clipped by 2 bases and J by 0 bases; unmatched bases: 1. The CDR3 sequence is CASSLRTGANYGYTF. The CDR3 DNA is TGTGCCAGCAGTTTAAGGACAGGGGCTAACTATGGCTACACCTTC.

The chain uses TRBV9 and TRBJ1-3; 7 nucleotides match TRBD1. The CDR3 has 15 amino acids. Germline CDR1 and CDR2: SGDLS and YYNGEE. The J segment lost 0 bases and the V segment lost 3 bases, leaving 3 bases of the junction unmatched. CDR3 loop: CASSGGGHSGNTIYF. The CDR3 DNA follows: TGTGCCAGCAGCGGAGGGGGCCACTCTGGAAACACCATATATTTT.

The chain links TRBV5-1 to TRBJ2-7; 13 nucleotides align to TRBD2. This CDR3 spans 15 amino acids. Germline CDR1 reads SGHRS; CDR2 reads YFSETQ. Trimming at V came to 4 bases and at J to 5 bases, leaving 6 bases not matched to a gene. The CDR3 spells CASSRTSGSRDEQYF. DNA for the CDR3: TGCGCCAGCAGCAGGACTAGCGGGAGTAGAGACGAGCAGTACTTC. Combining the CDR3 with reference TRBV5-1 and TRBJ2-7 gives the whole variable domain KAGVTQTPRYLIKTRGQQVTLSCSPISGHRSVSWYQQTPGQGLQFLFEYFSETQRNKGNFPGRFSGRQFSNSRSEMNVSTLELGDSALYLCASSRTSGSRDEQYFGPGTRLTVT.

The chain uses TRBV18 and TRBJ1-5; D gene unclear. The CDR3 is made up of 17 amino acids. Germline V lookup: CDR1 KGHSH, CDR2 LQKENI. Trimming cost V 0 bases and J 0 bases, with 12 bases left between them. Here the CDR3 DNA reads TGTGCCAGCTCACCACCGGTCAGGTTGGGTAGCAATCAGCCCCAGCATTTT. Encoded protein: CASSPPVRLGSNQPQHF. Filled out from reference TRBV18 and TRBJ1-5, the complete variable domain reads NAGVMQNPRHLVRRRGQEARLRCSPMKGHSHVYWYRQLPEEGLKFMVYLQKENIIDESGMPKERFSAEFPKEGPSILRIQQVVRGDSAAYFCASSPPVRLGSNQPQHFGDGTRLSIL.

The chain joins TRBV7-2 to TRBJ1-2; 11 bases match TRBD1. J gave up 4 bases and V 5 bases, and 9 bases lay outside the gene matches. Germline values: CDR1 SGHTA, CDR2 FQGNSA. CDR3 length: 16 residues. The CDR3 nucleotides are TGTGCCAGCAGCCCTCCCCGGACAGGGGGCACCTATGGCTACACCTTC. This translates into CASSPPRTGGTYGYTF.

This rearrangement joins TRBV28 to TRBJ2-7; the match to TRBD1 covers 10 bases. Trimming removed 4 bases from V and 6 bases from J; junction bases left unmatched: 9. The V gene's germline CDR1 is MDHEN and CDR2 SYDVKM. The CDR3 has 15 amino acids. CDR3 in amino acids: CASSSPTGGAAEQYF. The CDR3 DNA reads TGTGCCAGCAGTTCCCCGACAGGGGGCGCGGCCGAGCAGTACTTC.

The J gene is TRBJ2-7, the V gene TRBV6-2 or TRBV6-3; TRBD1 is a possible D gene (6 bases). V lost 5 bases to trimming and J lost 2 bases, with 13 bases between them. Germline CDR1 MNHEY, CDR2 SVGEGT. The CDR3 loop spans 14 amino acids. In DNA, the CDR3 is TGTGCCAGCAGTGTGCCGGGACAAGCCTACGAGCAGTACTTC. Translated: CASSVPGQAYEQYF.

The gene calls are TRBV7-9 and TRBJ2-7; no reliable D call. Germline loops: CDR1 SEHNR, CDR2 FQNEAQ (reference sequence). V gave up 3 bases and J gave up 5 bases, with 17 bases separating them. The CDR3 contains 15 residues. CDR3 nucleotides: TGTGCCAGCAGCTTTTCTCTAGGTTTACTCGACGAGCAGTACTTC. Protein sequence: CASSFSLGLLDEQYF.

This chain joins TRBV20-1 and TRBJ2-1; D is unclear. This CDR3 region has 11 residues. Germline loops: CDR1 DFQATT, CDR2 SNEGSKA (reference sequence). V lost 7 bases, J lost 4 bases, and 8 bases lay in between. CDR3 amino acids: CSGRSYNEQFF. The CDR3 nucleotides are TGCAGTGGACGGAGTTACAATGAGCAGTTCTTC.

This chain links TRBV6-5 with TRBJ2-2; TRBD2 matches 8 bases. Germline-derived CDR1 and CDR2 are MNHEY and SVGAGI. The CDR3 has 16 amino acids. Losses at the gene ends were 1 base for V and 5 bases for J; bases not matched to a gene: 6. The CDR3: CASSYWSGRLTGELFF. The DNA for the CDR3 is TGTGCCAGCAGTTACTGGAGCGGGAGATTAACCGGGGAGCTGTTTTTT.

The chain recombines TRBV18 with TRBJ2-3, with 14 bases fitting TRBD2. The ends lost 6 bases at V and 4 bases at J; junction bases unmatched: 3. Germline V gives CDR1 KGHSH, CDR2 LQKENI. The CDR3 has 15 amino acids. The CDR3, as DNA: TGTGCCAGCTCTGGACTAGCGGGAGGTGCAGATACGCAGTATTTT. This codes for CASSGLAGGADTQYF.

This clone occurred once. The rearrangement uses TRBV19 and TRBJ2-2, with D tentatively TRBD1 (6 bases). Germline V gene sequence: CDR1 LNHDA, CDR2 SQIVND (reference sequence). Trimming left V 4 bases short and J 5 bases short, with 14 bases between. The CDR3 spans 15 residues. DNA of the CDR3: TGTGCCAGTAGTACGCAACAGGGATGGACCGGGGAGCTGTTTTTT. The encoded protein is CASSTQQGWTGELFF. Supplemented by reference TRBV19 and TRBJ2-2, the full variable domain reads DGGITQSPKYLFRKEGQNVTLSCEQNLNHDAMYWYRQDPGQGLRLIYYSQIVNDFQKGDIAEGYSVSREKKESFPLTVTSAQKNPTAFYLCASSTQQGWTGELFFGEGSRLTVL.

The CDR3 nucleotides are TGTGCCAGCAGTAAACAGCCCCTAAGCTCCTACAATGAGCAGTTCTTC. Translating it yields CASSKQPLSSYNEQFF. The chain is built from TRBV2 and TRBJ2-1, with D uncertain. Trimming pared 5 bases from V and 0 bases from J, leaving 14 bases between. From germline, CDR1 is SNHLY and CDR2 FYNNEI. The CDR3 extends over 16 amino acids.

Here the CDR3 DNA reads TGTGCCAGCAGTTTATCTAAGACAGTAAACACTGAAGCTTTCTTT. It encodes CASSLSKTVNTEAFF. This chain connects TRBV27 to TRBJ1-1; TRBD1 might be the D (5 bases). V was trimmed by 0 bases and J by 2 bases, leaving 10 bases between them. CDR3 length: 15 amino acids. Germline V gene lookup returns CDR1 MNHEY and CDR2 SMNVEV (reference sequence).

The chain combines TRBV5-1 with TRBJ1-6, with 7 bases fitting TRBD1. Germline trimming cut 3 bases from V and 12 bases from J; bases unmatched to any gene: 6. The CDR3 extends over 13 amino acids. Germline assignment: CDR1 SGHRS and CDR2 YFSETQ. CDR3 in amino acids: CASSYTTGEPLHF. Written as DNA, the CDR3 is TGCGCCAGCAGCTATACCACAGGGGAACCCCTCCACTTT. The full variable domain, completed using reference TRBV5-1 and TRBJ1-6, is KAGVTQTPRYLIKTRGQQVTLSCSPISGHRSVSWYQQTPGQGLQFLFEYFSETQRNKGNFPGRFSGRQFSNSRSEMNVSTLELGDSALYLCASSYTTGEPLHFGNGTRLTVT.

This clone was detected once. The chain recombines TRBV7-2 with TRBJ2-7; TRBD2 matches at 12 bases. V was clipped by 5 bases and J by 3 bases; unmatched bases: 5. The CDR3 is 15 residues long. Germline V lookup: CDR1 SGHTA, CDR2 FQGNSA. For the CDR3, the DNA is TGTGCCAGCAGCAAGACTAGCGGGAGAGTCTACGAGCAGTACTTC. This gives the protein CASSKTSGRVYEQYF. Combining the CDR3 with reference TRBV7-2 and TRBJ2-7 gives the whole variable domain GAGVSQSPSNKVTEKGKDVELRCDPISGHTALYWYRQSLGQGLEFLIYFQGNSAPDKSGLPSDRFSAERTGGSVSTLTIQRTQQEDSAVYLCASSKTSGRVYEQYFGPGTRLTVT.

The V and J genes are TRBV28 and TRBJ1-2; D gene ambiguous. The CDR3 spans 11 residues. V was shortened by 3 bases and J by 4 bases, with 3 bases between the two germline ends. Germline V gives CDR1 MDHEN, CDR2 SYDVKM. The CDR3 reads CASSFFYGYTF. The CDR3 DNA follows: TGTGCCAGCAGTTTCTTCTATGGCTACACCTTC.

The V and J genes are TRBV27 and TRBJ2-1; possible D gene TRBD1, 5 bases. The CDR3 totals 14 residues. With 4 bases removed from V and 3 bases from J, the gap between germline ends came to 10 bases. Germline CDR1 reads MNHEY; CDR2 reads SMNVEV (reference sequence). The CDR3 spells CASSSFQGYNEQFF. Written as DNA, the CDR3 is TGTGCCAGCAGTTCTTTTCAGGGCTACAATGAGCAGTTCTTC.

The V gene is TRBV12-5, the J gene TRBJ2-6; TRBD1 might be the D (5 bases). CDR3 length: 18 residues. The germline V gene encodes CDR1 LGHNT and CDR2 FRNRAP. V was cut by 0 bases and J by 3 bases, with 15 bases left in between. In DNA form, the CDR3 reads TGTGCTAGTGGTTTGGTAGGGGATGGGGTAATTGGGGCCAACGTCCTGACTTTC. Its protein product is CASGLVGDGVIGANVLTF.

This chain uses TRBV6-6 with TRBJ1-5; 7 bases are a match to TRBD1. Germline CDR1 is MNHNY and CDR2 is SVGAGI (reference sequence). This CDR3 comprises 14 residues. J gave up 7 bases and V 6 bases, and 9 bases lay outside the gene matches. CDR3 in amino acids: CASRYGQGVQPQHF. CDR3 in DNA: TGTGCCAGCAGATACGGGCAGGGGGTCCAGCCCCAGCATTTT.

The chain couples TRBV18 to TRBJ1-5; D is uncertain. Germline values: CDR1 KGHSH, CDR2 LQKENI. CDR3 size: 13 residues. V was pared by 2 bases and J by 7 bases, with 9 bases between. The CDR3 here is CASSPGRTQPQHF. Written as DNA, the CDR3 is TGTGCCAGCTCACCAGGGAGGACCCAGCCCCAGCATTTT.

This rearrangement joins TRBV5-8 to TRBJ1-2, with TRBD1 as a possible D gene (6 bases). Germline CDR1 and CDR2: SGHTS and YDEGEE. This CDR3 contains 13 residues. The V gene lost 3 bases and the J gene lost 8 bases, with 14 bases spanning the gap. CDR3 region: CASSWQGFEGYTF. CDR3 bases: TGTGCCAGCAGCTGGCAGGGGTTTGAAGGCTACACCTTC.

Regarding this clone: This sample also contains other DNA sequences that code for the same CDR3. The genes are TRBV7-3 and TRBJ2-5; TRBD2 might be the D (6 bases). The CDR3 runs 14 residues. Germline V gene sequence: CDR1 SGHTA, CDR2 FQGTGA. Trimming removed 0 bases at V and 4 bases at J, with 9 bases between. CDR3 in DNA: TGTGCCAGCAGCTTAACGGGGGGACTAGAGACCCAGTACTTC. This codes for CASSLTGGLETQYF.

CDR3 in DNA: TGCAGTGCTAGTAGCGGGTCCACCTACGAGCAGTACTTC. Its protein product is CSASSGSTYEQYF. The chain employs TRBV20-1 and TRBJ2-7; 7 bases agree with TRBD2. The germline CDR1 and CDR2 sequences are DFQATT and SNEGSKA (reference sequence). Germline trimming cut 3 bases from V and 2 bases from J; bases unmatched to any gene: 4. The CDR3 extends over 13 amino acids.

The CDR3 sequence: CASSPRSSGLNTEAFF. CDR3 in DNA: TGTGCCAGCTCACCGCGCAGCTCGGGACTCAACACTGAAGCTTTCTTT. The V gene is TRBV18, the J gene TRBJ1-1; weak D call: TRBD1 (5 bases). The CDR3 totals 16 residues. Germline CDR1 is KGHSH and CDR2 is LQKENI. V lost 3 bases, J lost 2 bases, and 16 bases lay in between.

V is TRBV7-2 and J is TRBJ2-1, with unresolved D. Germline values: CDR1 SGHTA, CDR2 FQGNSA. Trimming took 4 bases from V and 3 from J, leaving 7 bases between them. This CDR3 has 13 residues. The CDR3, as DNA: TGTGCCAGCAGCTCCCGGGTCTACAATGAGCAGTTCTTC. It yields the protein CASSSRVYNEQFF.